Following are 29 T cell receptor beta chains from one sample sequenced in a study of blood T cells in healthy people across ages. Alongside a J-beta primer mix, a sample-barcoded 5' primer served in a second PCR lasting roughly 7 to 11 cycles. TCRdb reprocessed the 5' RACE reads with MiXCR, giving one entry per CDR3 protein. The table lists roughly 730,000 distinct CDR3 sequences, 56% of them singletons. The sequenced sample consisted of blood. The receptors were gathered from a man aged 35-49 years in good health.

V usage is TRBV7-3 and J usage is TRBJ2-3, with 8 nucleotides matching TRBD2. This CDR3 is built from 14 residues. With 2 bases clipped from V and 4 bases from J, the junction kept 2 bases outside the gene matches. Germline CDR1 and CDR2: SGHTA and FQGTGA. CDR3 protein: CASSLDGRADTQYF. For the CDR3, the DNA is TGTGCCAGCAGCTTAGACGGGAGGGCAGATACGCAGTATTTT.

The chain recombines TRBV14 with TRBJ1-2; D gene unclear. Looked up from germline, CDR1 is SGHDN and CDR2 is FVKESK. The CDR3 sequence is 15 residues long. The germline V and J ends were trimmed by 4 bases and 4 bases, with 16 bases remaining between them. The CDR3 DNA sequence: TGTGCCAGCAGCCCTATACTGACGCCATTCTATGGCTACACCTTC. This translates into CASSPILTPFYGYTF.

The V and J genes are TRBV6-5 and TRBJ2-1; weak D call: TRBD2 (5 bases). V lost 7 bases, J lost 4 bases, and 11 bases lay in between. Germline lookup yields CDR1 MNHEY and CDR2 SVGAGI. The CDR3 has 13 residues. CDR3 nucleotide sequence: TGTGCCAGCATCAACCCGGGATACAATGAGCAGTTCTTC. It yields the protein CASINPGYNEQFF.

This chain connects TRBV2 to TRBJ2-1, with 10 bases that match TRBD2. The CDR3 contains 16 residues. The germline V gene encodes CDR1 SNHLY and CDR2 FYNNEI. V dropped 7 bases and J dropped 8; count of bases not matched to a gene: 14. In DNA, the CDR3 is TGTGCCAGCACCATGGGGGCTAGCGGGAGAGGTGATGAGCAGTTCTTC. It yields the protein CASTMGASGRGDEQFF.

This clonotype appeared a few times. The CDR3 DNA sequence: TGCAGCGTTTTAACCGGGGAGCTGTTTTTT. It specifies CSVLTGELFF. This chain connects TRBV29-1 to TRBJ2-2; D unclear. The CDR3 covers 10 residues. Trimming shortened V by 5 bases and J by 5 bases, and 3 bases separated the two germline ends. The V gene's germline CDR1 is SQVTM and CDR2 ANQGSEA.

J is TRBJ2-7 and V is TRBV3-1; weak D call: TRBD2 (6 bases). The J call may be mistaken, given a closer DNA end match to TRBJ2-4. There are 13 residues in the CDR3. Germline loops: CDR1 LGHDT, CDR2 YNNKEL (reference sequence). The CDR3 protein is CASSPVEGSIQYF. The DNA for the CDR3 is TGTGCCAGCAGCCCCGTGGAGGGGAGCATTCAGTACTTC.

A few counts support this clonotype. The chain couples TRBV12-3 or TRBV12-4 to TRBJ2-5; perhaps TRBD2 as D (5 bases). The CDR3 loop spans 11 amino acids. With 5 bases removed from V and 11 bases from J, the gap between germline ends came to 12 bases. The CDR3 is CASSLFGEQYF. The DNA of the CDR3 is TGTGCCAGCAGTCTGTTTGGGGAGCAGTACTTC.

The rearrangement joins TRBV10-3 to TRBJ2-4; TRBD2 agrees at 7 bases. The germline V gene encodes CDR1 ENHRY and CDR2 SYGVKD. The CDR3 is 15 amino acids. V dropped 3 bases and J dropped 8; count of bases not matched to a gene: 10. CDR3 DNA sequence: TGTGCCATCAGTGAAAATGGCGGGAGCAATCACATTCAGTACTTC. It is translated as CAISENGGSNHIQYF.

The rearrangement links TRBV20-1 to TRBJ1-2; D gene unclear. The CDR3 covers 15 residues. V lost 0 bases to trimming and J lost 1 base, with 12 bases between them. Germline values: CDR1 DFQATT, CDR2 SNEGSKA (reference sequence). The DNA for the CDR3 is TGCAGTGCTAGAGACCCGGCGCTTCTTAACTATGGCTACACCTTC. Protein: CSARDPALLNYGYTF.

A note on this clonotype: An end of the junction differs from the germline gene, which may be a read error. V usage is TRBV7-7 and J usage is TRBJ2-1, with D perhaps matching TRBD2 (5 bases). The germline CDR1 and CDR2 sequences are SSHAT and FNYEAQ (reference sequence). This CDR3 spans 15 amino acids. The chain's CDR3 is CASSATGSSYNEQFF. CDR3 sequence (DNA): TGTGCTAGCAGCGCGACGGGGAGCTCCTACAATGAGCAGTTCTTC. Full variable domain (outside the CDR3, taken from reference TRBV7-7 and TRBJ2-1): GAGVSQSPRYKVTKRGQDVTLRCDPISSHATLYWYQQALGQGPEFLTYFNYEAQPDKSGLPSDRFSAERPEGSISTLTIQRTEQRDSAMYRCASSATGSSYNEQFFGPGTRLTVL.

In this sample, this clonotype turned up a few times. The chain joins TRBV11-3 to TRBJ2-3; 7 bases agree with TRBD2. CDR3 size: 16 residues. The germline CDR1 and CDR2 sequences are SGHNT and YENEEA. Trimming at V came to 5 bases and at J to 3 bases, leaving 11 bases not matched to a gene. CDR3 DNA: TGTGCCAGCAGCCGAAGAGCGGGATCCGGGACAGATACGCAGTATTTT. Its protein is CASSRRAGSGTDTQYF.

The V gene is TRBV14, the J gene TRBJ2-5, with a tentative D call TRBD2 (5 bases). The CDR3 is 18 residues long. V lost 4 bases to trimming and J lost 2 bases, with 23 bases between them. Germline-derived CDR1 and CDR2 are SGHDN and FVKESK. This CDR3 reads CASSPGLFRLTIQETQYF. Written as DNA, the CDR3 is TGTGCCAGCAGCCCTGGGTTGTTTAGACTAACGATACAAGAGACCCAGTACTTC.

This clonotype was seen once. The chain has TRBV12-3 or TRBV12-4 and TRBJ1-1; TRBD1 might be the D (5 bases). V lost 6 bases and J lost 2, with 10 bases in between. CDR3 length: 13 amino acids. The CDR3 region is CASRGGFNTEAFF. CDR3 nucleotides: TGTGCCAGCAGGGGGGGGTTTAACACTGAAGCTTTCTTT.

This chain links TRBV28 with TRBJ2-6, with D perhaps assigned TRBD1 or TRBD2 (5 bases each). Trimming stripped 6 bases from V and 1 base from J, with 16 bases between. Germline CDR1 reads MDHEN; CDR2 reads SYDVKM. The CDR3 has 17 amino acids. The CDR3 coding sequence is TGTGCCAGCAGCCCGGCCGGGACCTCGTCTGGGGCCAACGTCCTGACTTTC. Amino acids: CASSPAGTSSGANVLTF. The full variable domain, rest sourced from reference TRBV28 and TRBJ2-6, is DVKVTQSSRYLVKRTGEKVFLECVQDMDHENMFWYRQDPGLGLRLIYFSYDVKMKEKGDIPEGYSVSREKKERFSLILESASTNQTSMYLCASSPAGTSSGANVLTFGAGSRLTVL.

V is TRBV7-7 and J is TRBJ2-2; TRBD1 matches at 7 bases. Trimming at V came to 5 bases and at J to 1 base, leaving 7 bases not matched to a gene. CDR1 is SSHAT and CDR2 is FNYEAQ in the germline V gene (reference sequence). The CDR3 length is 16 residues. CDR3 amino acids: CASSPRTGGNTGELFF. The CDR3, as DNA: TGTGCCAGCAGCCCACGGACAGGCGGGAACACCGGGGAGCTGTTTTTT.

The rearrangement links TRBV7-2 to TRBJ2-7; 7 nucleotides align to TRBD1. The trim removed 5 bases at V and 2 bases at J, leaving 6 bases unmatched. CDR1 and CDR2 from the germline V gene are SGHTA and FQGNSA. CDR3 size: 14 residues. This CDR3 reads CASSPDRVTYEQYF. The DNA of the CDR3 is TGTGCCAGCAGCCCCGACAGGGTAACCTACGAGCAGTACTTC.

This CDR3 is CASSQVSFQETQYF. For the CDR3, the DNA is TGTGCCAGCAGCCAAGTGAGCTTCCAAGAGACCCAGTACTTC. V gene TRBV14 combines with J gene TRBJ2-5; D unclear. This CDR3 spans 14 amino acids. Germline CDR1 SGHDN, CDR2 FVKESK. The V end was cut by 1 base, the J end by 1 base, with 7 bases between.

This clonotype has just a few counts. The gene calls are TRBV4-1 and TRBJ2-7; 7 nucleotides agree with TRBD2. V dropped 0 bases and J dropped 5; count of bases not matched to a gene: 13. Germline V CDR1 and CDR2: MGHRA, YSYEKL. This CDR3 is built from 17 residues. Here the CDR3 reads CASSQEGGGSGFHEQYF. The DNA of the CDR3 is TGCGCCAGCAGCCAAGAAGGCGGGGGTTCGGGGTTCCACGAGCAGTACTTC.

This clonotype was counted a few times. This rearrangement joins TRBV24-1 to TRBJ2-1; D might be TRBD2 (5 bases). Deletions cut 7 bases from V and 3 bases from J, with 6 bases between. The germline gives CDR1 KGHDR, CDR2 SFDVKD. This CDR3 spans 12 amino acids. The DNA of the CDR3 is TGTGCCACCAGCCGGGGCTACAATGAGCAGTTCTTC. Protein product: CATSRGYNEQFF.

The genes are TRBV20-1 and TRBJ2-7; TRBD2 aligns across 9 bases. V trimming: 8 bases; J trimming: 3 bases; junction bases outside the gene matches: 8. Germline V lookup: CDR1 DFQATT, CDR2 SNEGSKA (reference sequence). The CDR3 has 13 residues. CDR3 DNA sequence: TGCAGTCCTCGCGGGGGGGCCGTCTACGAGCAGTACTTC. As protein: CSPRGGAVYEQYF.

The chain has TRBV4-1 and TRBJ1-1, with 8 bases lining up with TRBD1. The V gene's germline CDR1 is MGHRA and CDR2 YSYEKL. The V segment lost 4 bases and the J segment 6 bases; nucleotides outside the gene matches: 10. CDR3 length: 15 amino acids. This CDR3 reads CASSPGQGGFAEAFF. In nucleotides, the CDR3 is TGCGCCAGCAGCCCAGGACAGGGAGGTTTCGCTGAAGCTTTCTTT.

The chain carries TRBV9 and TRBJ2-1; 7 bases are shared with TRBD1. The CDR3 spans 15 residues. In germline, CDR1 is SGDLS, CDR2 YYNGEE. The junction had 4 bases not matched to a gene; V was cut back by 0 bases and J by 4 bases. CDR3 nucleotide sequence: TGTGCCAGCAGCGTAGAGGGACAGAGATACAATGAGCAGTTCTTC. It yields the protein CASSVEGQRYNEQFF.

The chain employs TRBV5-1 and TRBJ2-5; 9 bases line up with TRBD1. This CDR3 has 16 amino acids. Trimming at V came to 4 bases and at J to 5 bases, leaving 12 bases not matched to a gene. CDR1 and CDR2 from the germline V gene are SGHRS and YFSETQ. CDR3 amino acids: CASSPAKQGARETQYF. The CDR3 bases are TGCGCCAGCAGCCCAGCAAAACAGGGGGCGCGGGAGACCCAGTACTTC. The variable domain in full, completed from reference TRBV5-1 and TRBJ2-5, reads KAGVTQTPRYLIKTRGQQVTLSCSPISGHRSVSWYQQTPGQGLQFLFEYFSETQRNKGNFPGRFSGRQFSNSRSEMNVSTLELGDSALYLCASSPAKQGARETQYFGPGTRLLVL.

CDR3 amino acids: CASGSSRGLLDQPQHF. The CDR3 coding sequence is TGTGCCAGCGGCTCTTCTCGGGGGCTACTAGATCAGCCCCAGCATTTT. The chain links TRBV28 to TRBJ1-5; weak D call: TRBD1 (6 bases). The ends were cut back, 8 bases at V and 5 bases at J, with 22 bases in the middle. This CDR3 contains 16 residues. From germline, CDR1 is MDHEN and CDR2 SYDVKM.

This clonotype has a single count. The J gene is TRBJ2-4, the V gene TRBV5-6, with 8 bases fitting TRBD1. CDR3 size: 23 residues. Looked up from germline, CDR1 is SGHDT and CDR2 is YYEEEE. V shed 0 bases and J 1 base; nucleotides not matched to a gene: 24. This CDR3 is CASSLAPVLRQGPSGFAKNIQYF. The CDR3 bases are TGTGCCAGCAGCTTGGCCCCAGTTCTTAGACAGGGGCCTTCAGGGTTCGCCAAAAACATTCAGTACTTC.

The genes are TRBV20-1 and TRBJ2-3, with 10 bases that match TRBD2. V was clipped by 3 bases and J by 4 bases; unmatched bases: 10. The CDR3 has 16 residues. Germline V gene lookup returns CDR1 DFQATT and CDR2 SNEGSKA (reference sequence). CDR3 amino acids: CSASGLAGVGADTQYF. The CDR3 bases are TGCAGTGCTAGTGGGCTAGCGGGGGTCGGGGCAGATACGCAGTATTTT.

This clonotype was observed once. The genes are TRBV7-2 and TRBJ2-1; TRBD1 or TRBD2 may be the D gene (5 bases each). The CDR3 loop spans 16 amino acids. Trimming cost V 2 bases and J 7 bases, with 18 bases left between them. Germline assignment: CDR1 SGHTA and CDR2 FQGNSA. CDR3 sequence (DNA): TGTGCCAGCAGCTTAAAGGCGGCAGGGACGAGGAATGAGCAGTTCTTC. It translates to CASSLKAAGTRNEQFF.

The chain is built from TRBV21-1 and TRBJ2-4; the D segment call TRBD1 is taken from the table without a DNA check. The DNA matches TRBJ2-7 better at its end, which makes the J call doubtful. TRBV21-1 is a pseudogene. The CDR3 runs 15 residues. CDR3 residues: CASNITGTEVYEQYF. CDR3 bases: TGTGCCAGCAACATCACCGGGACAGAAGTCTACGAGCAGTACTTC.

The genes are TRBV7-6 and TRBJ2-1; 9 bases are a match to TRBD1. Looked up from germline, CDR1 is SGHVS and CDR2 is FNYEAQ. With 2 bases clipped from V and 9 bases from J, the junction kept 11 bases outside the gene matches. The CDR3 is 16 amino acids. Here the CDR3 DNA reads TGTGCCAGCAGCTTACACCCCGGGACAGGGTATAGTGAGCAGTTCTTC. Translating it yields CASSLHPGTGYSEQFF. Full variable domain (outside the CDR3, taken from reference TRBV7-6 and TRBJ2-1): GAGVSQSPRYKVTKRGQDVALRCDPISGHVSLYWYRQALGQGPEFLTYFNYEAQQDKSGLPNDRFSAERPEGSISTLTIQRTEQRDSAMYRCASSLHPGTGYSEQFFGPGTRLTVL.